This record looks at one T cell receptor beta chain sequence and its context. Its antigen is as yet unknown. The entry originates in a study of cytomegalovirus exposure and HLA in healthy donors. The donors belonged to the roughly 120-subject validation cohort, separate from the roughly 670-subject first cohort. General study findings and limits: According to a subsequent analysis, TCR clusters identified in the first cohort showed a tendency to co-occur across the 120 or so validation repertoires.

V lost 3 bases to trimming and J lost 4 bases; unmatched junction nucleotides: 2. Germline assignment: CDR1 GTSNPN and CDR2 SVGIG (reference sequence). This CDR3 is 12 amino acids long. TCRdb keeps only in-frame clones here, not all; method: immunoSEQ multiplex PCR. The sample records over 200,000 clones, about 90% being singletons. The source is a woman aged 18-29 years in good health and CMV-seronegative. V and J are TRBV30 and TRBJ2-5; 7 bases match TRBD2. Sample: PBMCs. CDR3 loop: CAWSGGGETQYF. DNA of the CDR3: TGTGCCTGGAGCGGCGGGGGAGAGACCCAGTACTTC.